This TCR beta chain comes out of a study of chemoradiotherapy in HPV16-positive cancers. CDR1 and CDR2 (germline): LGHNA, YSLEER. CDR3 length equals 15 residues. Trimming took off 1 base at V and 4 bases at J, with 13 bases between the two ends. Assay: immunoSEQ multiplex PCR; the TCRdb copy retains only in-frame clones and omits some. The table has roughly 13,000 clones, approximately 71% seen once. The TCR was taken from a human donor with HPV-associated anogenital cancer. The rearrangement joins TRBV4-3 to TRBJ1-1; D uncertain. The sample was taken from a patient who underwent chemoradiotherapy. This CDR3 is CASSQGVGEVTEAFF. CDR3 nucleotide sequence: TGCGCCAGCAGCCAAGGGGTTGGGGAGGTCACTGAAGCTTTCTTT.